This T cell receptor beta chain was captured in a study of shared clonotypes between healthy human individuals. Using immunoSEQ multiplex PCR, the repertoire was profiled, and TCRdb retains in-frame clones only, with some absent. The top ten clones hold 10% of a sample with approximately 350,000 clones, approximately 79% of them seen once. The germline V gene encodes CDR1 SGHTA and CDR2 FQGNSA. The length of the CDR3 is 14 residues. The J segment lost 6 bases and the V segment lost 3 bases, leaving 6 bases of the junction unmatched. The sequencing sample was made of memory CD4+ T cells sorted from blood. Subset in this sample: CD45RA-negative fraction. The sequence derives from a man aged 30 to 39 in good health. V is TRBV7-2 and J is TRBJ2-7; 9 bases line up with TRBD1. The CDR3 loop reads CASSFEDRGSEQYF. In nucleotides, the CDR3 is TGTGCCAGCAGCTTTGAGGACAGGGGTTCCGAGCAGTACTTC.